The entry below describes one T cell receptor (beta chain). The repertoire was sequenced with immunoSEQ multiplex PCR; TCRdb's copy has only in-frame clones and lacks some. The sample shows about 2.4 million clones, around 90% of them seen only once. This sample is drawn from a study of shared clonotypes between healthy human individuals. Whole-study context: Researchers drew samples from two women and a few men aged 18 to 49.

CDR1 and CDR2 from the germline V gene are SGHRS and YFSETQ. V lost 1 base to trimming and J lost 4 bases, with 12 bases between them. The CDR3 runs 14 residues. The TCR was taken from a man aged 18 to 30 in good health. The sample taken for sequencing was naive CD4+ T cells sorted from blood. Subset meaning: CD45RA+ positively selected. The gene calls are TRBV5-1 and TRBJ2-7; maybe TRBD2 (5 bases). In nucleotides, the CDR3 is TGCGCCAGCAGCTTGCAAGGCGGGTGGTACGAGCAGTACTTC. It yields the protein CASSLQGGWYEQYF.